This is a list of T cell receptor beta chains from one sample in a study of beta chain features in type 1 diabetes. Sequencing was performed with immunoSEQ multiplex PCR; in TCRdb, only in-frame clones are kept and a portion is missing. The sample records hundreds of thousands of clones, about an eighth being singletons. Sequenced sample: naive CD4+ T cells from blood. Every receptor here comes from a man in his late teens or twenties with type 1 diabetes. Each CDR3 is given with its conserved first and last residue. The D gene is left open where the match is weak. Expanded clones get a size class; other rows say once, few or many, or leave the size out.

D gene,CDR3 length,J gene,clone size,V gene,CDR3 protein,CDR3 DNA
.,13,TRBJ1-4,.,TRBV27,CASSLRGREKLFF,TGTGCCAGCAGTTTACGGGGACGGGAAAAACTGTTTTTT
TRBD1,14,TRBJ1-2,few,TRBV28,CASSSGQRVSADTF,TGTGCCAGCAGTTCGGGACAGCGGGTCTCCGCGGACACCTTC
.,14,TRBJ1-1,.,TRBV5-4,CASSLDQLDTEAFF,TGTGCCAGCAGCTTGGATCAGCTGGACACTGAAGCTTTCTTT
.,16,TRBJ2-6,few,TRBV10-3,CAISEKGQAGANVLTF,TGTGCCATCAGTGAGAAGGGCCAAGCTGGGGCCAACGTCCTGACTTTC
.,13,TRBJ1-2,few,TRBV30,CAWQPPGMRGYTF,TGTGCCTGGCAACCTCCGGGAATGAGAGGCTACACCTTC
TRBD1,13,TRBJ2-1,few,TRBV6-5,CASRNRQGNEQFF,TGTGCCAGCAGAAACCGACAGGGTAATGAGCAGTTCTTC
.,19,TRBJ1-2,.,TRBV6-1,CASSEGPSPLKSAGGGYTF,TGTGCCAGCAGTGAGGGCCCTTCACCCCTAAAAAGCGCCGGGGGTGGCTACACCTTC
.,12,TRBJ1-5,.,TRBV10-2,CASSDYNQPQHF,TGCGCCAGCAGTGACTACAATCAGCCCCAGCATTTT
.,15,TRBJ2-7,.,TRBV6-1,CASSPSGTGTYEQYF,TGTGCCAGCAGCCCTTCCGGGACGGGGACCTACGAGCAGTACTTC
TRBD1,12,TRBJ2-7,.,TRBV14,CASSQDRDEQYF,TGTGCCAGCAGCCAGGACAGGGACGAGCAGTACTTC
.,15,TRBJ1-1,.,TRBV7-9,CASSLGSGANTEAFF,TGTGCCAGCAGCCTTGGGAGCGGAGCGAACACTGAAGCTTTCTTT
.,16,TRBJ2-5,few,TRBV10-3,CAISESRTSGGETQYF,TGTGCCATCAGTGAGTCCCGGACATCTGGGGGAGAGACCCAGTACTTC
TRBD1,17,TRBJ1-1,.,TRBV19,CASSIREPGQVNTEAFF,TGTGCCAGTAGTATCAGGGAACCGGGACAGGTGAACACTGAAGCTTTCTTT
TRBD1,15,TRBJ2-1,few,TRBV18,CASSRGQGAYNEQFF,TGTGCCAGCTCCCGCGGACAGGGGGCTTACAATGAGCAGTTCTTC
.,14,TRBJ1-1,few,TRBV7-2,CASRRSSLNTEAFF,TGTGCCAGCAGAAGATCCTCCCTGAACACTGAAGCTTTCTTT
.,16,TRBJ2-5,few,TRBV4-1,CASSQDPNGVRETQYF,TGCGCCAGCAGCCAAGATCCCAACGGGGTCCGAGAGACCCAGTACTTC
.,12,TRBJ2-5,few,TRBV5-1,CASSLVAETQYF,TGCGCCAGCAGCTTGGTCGCAGAGACCCAGTACTTC
.,13,TRBJ1-6,.,TRBV27,CASSLWSNSPLHF,TGTGCCAGCAGTCTCTGGTCCAATTCACCCCTCCACTTT
TRBD2,16,TRBJ2-3,.,TRBV9,CASSVAGRGAPDTQYF,TGTGCCAGCAGCGTAGCTGGGCGGGGGGCCCCAGATACGCAGTATTTT
TRBD1,16,TRBJ1-1,.,TRBV5-1,CASSLRTGNMNTEAFF,TGCGCCAGCAGCTTACGGACAGGAAACATGAACACTGAAGCTTTCTTT